These 20 T cell receptor beta chains were sequenced from one sample in a study of T cells of healthy individuals. TCRdb called the 5' RACE reads again in MiXCR, with one record for every CDR3 protein. The sample includes tens of thousands of distinct CDR3 sequences, roughly 16% of them seen just once. Receptors were obtained from a human donor in good health.

The V gene is TRBV5-1, the J gene TRBJ1-5; 7 bases line up with TRBD1. With 2 bases clipped from V and 3 bases from J, the junction kept 5 bases outside the gene matches. The CDR3 runs to 15 residues. CDR1 and CDR2 (germline): SGHRS, YFSETQ. The CDR3 sequence: CASSFSGGDNQPQHF. The CDR3 DNA is TGCGCCAGCAGCTTTTCAGGGGGGGACAATCAGCCCCAGCATTTT.

In this sample, this clonotype turned up once. The J gene is TRBJ2-7, the V gene TRBV11-2; perhaps TRBD1 as D (5 bases). Germline CDR1 and CDR2: SGHAT and FQNNGV. This CDR3 has 15 amino acids. Trimming removed 2 bases from V and 2 bases from J, with 13 bases in between. CDR3 in DNA: TGTGCCAGCAGCTTAAGGGGTCAAGGGACCTACGAGCAGTACTTC. As protein: CASSLRGQGTYEQYF.

This clonotype was observed many times. The rearrangement uses TRBV29-1 and TRBJ2-4; 8 nucleotides align to TRBD1. The V and J ends lost 0 bases and 1 base, in that order; junction bases with no gene match: 5. The CDR3 runs to 16 residues. The germline gives CDR1 SQVTM, CDR2 ANQGSEA. CDR3 nucleotides: TGCAGCGTTGAAGACAGGGGGCAGGGGGCCAAAAACATTCAGTACTTC. Encoded protein: CSVEDRGQGAKNIQYF.

This clonotype was seen at least ten times. The rearrangement links TRBV15 to TRBJ1-5, with 9 bases identical to TRBD1. The V gene's germline CDR1 is LNHNV and CDR2 YYDKDF (reference sequence). The J segment lost 6 bases and the V segment lost 8 bases, leaving 5 bases of the junction unmatched. CDR3 size: 13 residues. Here the CDR3 DNA reads TGTGCCACCCAAACAGGGGGCAGTCAGCCCCAGCATTTT. Translating it yields CATQTGGSQPQHF.

There are many counts of this clonotype. The V gene is TRBV20-1, the J gene TRBJ2-1, with a possible D match to TRBD2 (6 bases). Germline V gene lookup returns CDR1 DFQATT and CDR2 SNEGSKA (reference sequence). The CDR3 has 13 amino acids. The V end was cut by 3 bases, the J end by 8 bases, with 14 bases between. The CDR3 DNA sequence: TGCAGTGCTAGGACTAGTGTTGTGTATGAGCAGTTCTTC. Encoded protein: CSARTSVVYEQFF.

This clonotype has a count of ten or more. The chain is built from TRBV20-1 and TRBJ1-4; D uncertain. The CDR3 is 11 residues long. V was clipped by 6 bases and J by 7 bases, with 9 bases between them. Germline lookup yields CDR1 DFQATT and CDR2 SNEGSKA (reference sequence). Here the CDR3 DNA reads TGCAGTGCCAGCATCGGTGAAAAACTGTTTTTT. Residues: CSASIGEKLFF.

The chain joins TRBV30 to TRBJ1-2, with D maybe TRBD1 (5 bases). This CDR3 is built from 12 residues. Germline V gene data show CDR1 as GTSNPN and CDR2 as SVGIG (reference sequence). V lost 0 bases and J lost 4, with 6 bases in between. The CDR3 sequence is CAWSVQGYGYTF. For the CDR3, the DNA is TGTGCCTGGAGTGTCCAGGGCTATGGCTACACCTTC. The whole variable domain, filled in from reference TRBV30 and TRBJ1-2, reads SQTIHQWPATLVQPVGSPLSLECTVEGTSNPNLYWYRQAAGRGLQLLFYSVGIGQISSEVPQNLSASRPQDRQFILSSKKLLLSDSGFYLCAWSVQGYGYTFGSGTRLTVV.

This clonotype has a count of ten or more. The V call is TRBV29-1, the J call TRBJ2-3, with 7 bases identical to TRBD1. The V segment lost 8 bases and the J segment 2 bases; nucleotides outside the gene matches: 7. Germline CDR1 SQVTM, CDR2 ANQGSEA. CDR3 length: 13 residues. CDR3 sequence: CSPRDSATDTQYF. For the CDR3, the DNA is TGCAGCCCCCGGGACAGCGCCACAGATACGCAGTATTTT.

CDR3 amino acids: CASSRDRGLRETQYF. The CDR3 nucleotides read TGTGCCAGTAGTAGAGACAGGGGGCTTAGGGAGACCCAGTACTTC. This chain links TRBV19 with TRBJ2-5, with 10 bases lining up with TRBD1. The CDR3 contains 15 residues. Germline lookup yields CDR1 LNHDA and CDR2 SQIVND (reference sequence). Trimming took 4 bases from V and 5 from J; bases not matched to a gene: 7.

In this sample, this clonotype turned up many times. This chain joins TRBV18 and TRBJ2-5; the D is unclear. Germline V gives CDR1 KGHSH, CDR2 LQKENI. The germline V and J ends were trimmed by 2 bases and 5 bases, with 9 bases remaining between them. The CDR3 consists of 13 residues. The CDR3 sequence is CASSPRRSETQYF. CDR3 sequence (DNA): TGTGCCAGCTCACCAAGACGTTCGGAGACCCAGTACTTC.

The V gene is TRBV7-9, the J gene TRBJ2-2; the D is unclear. Germline assignment: CDR1 SEHNR and CDR2 FQNEAQ (reference sequence). Trimming shortened V by 1 base and J by 4 bases, and 10 bases separated the two germline ends. The CDR3 totals 15 residues. CDR3 coding DNA: TGTGCCAGCAGCTTAGGATCACGCGGCACCGGGGAGCTGTTTTTT. This sequence encodes CASSLGSRGTGELFF.

This clonotype was counted ten times or more. The J gene is TRBJ1-6, the V gene TRBV25-1; 7 bases fit TRBD1. The junction had 6 bases not matched to a gene; V was cut back by 6 bases and J by 7 bases. CDR1 and CDR2 (germline): MGHDK, SYGVNS. The CDR3 totals 14 residues. This chain's CDR3 is CASRRDRWNSPLHF. The CDR3 nucleotides are TGTGCCAGCAGACGGGACAGATGGAATTCACCCCTCCACTTT.

The chain combines TRBV6-5 with TRBJ1-3; D remains unclear. Looked up from germline, CDR1 is MNHEY and CDR2 is SVGAGI. V was cut by 0 bases and J by 3 bases, with 9 bases left in between. CDR3 length: 15 amino acids. The CDR3 DNA is TGTGCCAGCAGTTACTCGACGGGAGTTGGAAACACCATATATTTT. Protein: CASSYSTGVGNTIYF.

This clonotype was counted many times. The V gene is TRBV5-1, the J gene TRBJ2-2; no reliable D call. The V and J ends lost 2 bases and 7 bases respectively, with 9 bases between them. Germline values: CDR1 SGHRS, CDR2 YFSETQ. The CDR3 covers 13 residues. CDR3 DNA: TGCGCCAGCAGCTTTCCCGAAGTCGGGGAGCTGTTTTTT. Amino acid sequence: CASSFPEVGELFF.

This clonotype came up a few times. This chain connects TRBV5-1 to TRBJ2-5; tentative D call: TRBD2 (6 bases). Trimming shortened V by 2 bases and J by 1 base, and 15 bases separated the two germline ends. Germline assignment: CDR1 SGHRS and CDR2 YFSETQ. This CDR3 has 16 residues. CDR3: CASSFLSSGVQETQYF. CDR3 nucleotide sequence: TGCGCCAGCAGCTTTCTTTCCTCGGGAGTCCAAGAGACCCAGTACTTC.

This clonotype was seen at least ten times. The chain couples TRBV29-1 to TRBJ2-7, with D tentatively TRBD1 or TRBD2 (5 bases each). Germline CDR1 SQVTM, CDR2 ANQGSEA. This CDR3 is 15 amino acids long. V was shortened by 4 bases and J by 8 bases, with 24 bases between the two germline ends. The CDR3 reads CSVVHHEGKMEQQYF. CDR3 nucleotide sequence: TGCAGCGTTGTTCACCACGAGGGGAAGATGGAGCAGCAGTACTTC.

The chain joins TRBV13 to TRBJ2-7, with 10 bases that match TRBD1. This CDR3 is built from 20 residues. CDR1 and CDR2 (germline): PRHDT, FYEKMQ (reference sequence). Trimming at V came to 0 bases and at J to 3 bases, leaving 17 bases not matched to a gene. Written as DNA, the CDR3 is TGTGCCAGCAGCTTAGGCCTCTCGGGCTTCGGGACAGGGGATGTCTACGAGCAGTACTTC. It yields the protein CASSLGLSGFGTGDVYEQYF.

This clonotype was detected ten times or more. The chain carries TRBV28 and TRBJ2-1; 11 bases agree with TRBD1. Trimming cost V 7 bases and J 7 bases; bases outside gene matches: 6. CDR3 length: 14 amino acids. In germline, CDR1 is MDHEN, CDR2 SYDVKM. CDR3 bases: TGTGCCAGCACCCGGGACAGGGGGTGGAATGAGCAGTTCTTC. Translated: CASTRDRGWNEQFF.

The chain has TRBV10-3 and TRBJ1-1; D is uncertain. V was cut by 4 bases and J by 1 base, with 19 bases left in between. This CDR3 is 17 amino acids long. Germline V lookup: CDR1 ENHRY, CDR2 SYGVKD. The CDR3 loop reads CAISVGQVERENTEAFF. In DNA form, the CDR3 reads TGTGCCATCAGTGTCGGGCAAGTCGAAAGGGAGAACACTGAAGCTTTCTTT.

This clonotype was found once. One junction end disagrees with the germline gene, perhaps due to a read error. The chain has TRBV15 and TRBJ2-7, with 9 nucleotides matching TRBD1. CDR1 and CDR2 from the germline V gene are LNHNV and YYDKDF (reference sequence). The CDR3 sequence is 14 residues long. The CDR3 here is CVTSRDRATYEQYF. The CDR3 DNA reads as TGTGTCACCAGCAGGGACAGGGCCACCTACGAGCAGTACTTC.